Sequencing of this T cell receptor beta chain was carried out in a study of blood T cell repertoires in COVID-19. For the study at large: Researchers got acute and convalescent COVID-19 samples from the United States, Italy and Spain. Sources were T cells, B-cell-depleted T cells, or PBMCs; the material itself was cDNA or gDNA.

Seattle cases were enrolled at active infection and followed longitudinally. Original handling: Reference gene primer amplification gave nucleated cell count estimates. Some clones are missing from TCRdb's copy, which holds only in-frame ones; the method was immunoSEQ multiplex PCR. V and J calls and clone size are those listed in that table; D and trimming were worked out from the DNA. Counted here are 200,000 to 250,000 clones, about 81% occurring once; the ten biggest clones make up over 7%. The receptor comes from an elderly woman with COVID-19, enrolled during active disease. The sample taken for sequencing was peripheral blood.

CDR3 bases: TGTGCCAGCAGTTACACTATAAAACAGGGTGCTGGCTACACCTTC. Translating gives CASSYTIKQGAGYTF. V is TRBV6-5 and J is TRBJ1-2, with D possibly matching TRBD1 (6 bases). Per the germline V gene, CDR1 is MNHEY and CDR2 is SVGAGI. Deletions cut 2 bases from V and 7 bases from J, with 17 bases between. The CDR3 runs to 15 residues.